This passage covers 32 T cell receptor beta chains from one sample sequenced in a study of blood T cell repertoires in COVID-19. The table came from immunoSEQ multiplex PCR; TCRdb's copy has only in-frame clones and leaves some out. The table includes 200,000 to 250,000 clones, roughly 90% detected once. Material for sequencing was peripheral blood. Receptors were obtained from a man aged 60 to 69 with COVID-19, enrolled during active disease.

The chain is built from TRBV19 and TRBJ1-2, with 8 bases aligning to TRBD1. Trimming removed 5 bases from V and 3 bases from J; junction bases left unmatched: 8. This CDR3 is built from 15 residues. CDR1 is LNHDA, CDR2 SQIVND, per germline (reference sequence). This CDR3 reads CASSFPQGADYGYTF. The CDR3 region has the DNA TGTGCCAGTAGTTTTCCTCAGGGGGCTGACTATGGCTACACCTTC.

V usage is TRBV4-1 and J usage is TRBJ1-2; D may be TRBD1 (5 bases). The CDR3 contains 15 residues. Deletions cut 4 bases from V and 4 bases from J, with 16 bases between. Germline V gives CDR1 MGHRA, CDR2 YSYEKL. CDR3 nucleotides: TGCGCCAGCAGCCCCTTATCGCAGGGTTCCTATGGCTACACCTTC. The encoded protein is CASSPLSQGSYGYTF.

In its sample, this clone was seen a few times. This sequence joins TRBV28 and TRBJ1-2, with TRBD1 matching over 7 bases. The CDR3 runs to 15 residues. CDR1 is MDHEN and CDR2 is SYDVKM in the germline V gene. The J segment lost 2 bases and the V segment lost 5 bases, leaving 8 bases of the junction unmatched. CDR3 protein: CASSPTGAKNYGYTF. CDR3 DNA: TGTGCCAGCAGTCCCACAGGGGCCAAGAACTATGGCTACACCTTC.

V is TRBV28 and J is TRBJ2-7; 10 positions match TRBD1. The germline gives CDR1 MDHEN, CDR2 SYDVKM. This CDR3 region has 15 residues. The V gene end was trimmed by 5 bases and the J gene end by 4 bases; junction bases not matched to a gene: 8. In nucleotides, the CDR3 is TGTGCCAGCAGTCCTACCGGGACAGGGGAGTACGAGCAGTACTTC. The encoded protein is CASSPTGTGEYEQYF. Supplemented by reference TRBV28 and TRBJ2-7, the full variable domain reads DVKVTQSSRYLVKRTGEKVFLECVQDMDHENMFWYRQDPGLGLRLIYFSYDVKMKEKGDIPEGYSVSREKKERFSLILESASTNQTSMYLCASSPTGTGEYEQYFGPGTRLTVT.

This chain links TRBV19 with TRBJ1-2, with TRBD1 identical over 8 bases. This CDR3 contains 13 residues. J lost 8 bases, V lost 6 bases, and 8 bases had no gene match. Looked up from germline, CDR1 is LNHDA and CDR2 is SQIVND (reference sequence). CDR3 residues: CASRKTGENGYTF. DNA of the CDR3: TGTGCCAGTAGAAAGACAGGGGAAAACGGCTACACCTTC.

This clone was picked up one time. This chain links TRBV4-3 with TRBJ2-7; TRBD1 agrees at 8 bases. Trimming at V came to 4 bases and at J to 0 bases, leaving 2 bases not matched to a gene. CDR3 length equals 14 residues. Germline loops: CDR1 LGHNA, CDR2 YSLEER. CDR3 coding DNA: TGCGCCAGCAGCCCGGGGACAGGCTCCTACGAGCAGTACTTC. This encodes CASSPGTGSYEQYF.

J is TRBJ1-1 and V is TRBV5-1, with 7 bases lining up with TRBD1. V was pared by 4 bases and J by 0 bases, with 3 bases of the junction left unmatched. There are 14 residues in the CDR3. Germline-derived CDR1 and CDR2 are SGHRS and YFSETQ. The CDR3 loop is CASSQTGLNTEAFF. The CDR3 DNA reads as TGCGCCAGCAGCCAGACAGGGTTGAACACTGAAGCTTTCTTT.

V gene TRBV30 combines with J gene TRBJ1-1; no clear D. With 1 base removed from V and 0 bases from J, the gap between germline ends came to 6 bases. Per the germline V gene, CDR1 is GTSNPN and CDR2 is SVGIG (reference sequence). This CDR3 is 13 amino acids long. The CDR3 reads CAWSAPMNTEAFF. The CDR3 DNA reads as TGTGCCTGGAGTGCCCCTATGAACACTGAAGCTTTCTTT.

This chain connects TRBV25-1 to TRBJ1-2, with 7 bases aligning to TRBD1. Looked up from germline, CDR1 is MGHDK and CDR2 is SYGVNS. Trimming cost V 3 bases and J 5 bases; bases outside gene matches: 6. The CDR3 runs 14 residues. This CDR3 is CASSETGSGYGYTF. The CDR3 DNA reads as TGTGCCAGCAGTGAGACAGGGTCTGGGTATGGCTACACCTTC.

This chain uses TRBV7-2 with TRBJ2-5, with D possibly being TRBD2 (5 bases). Trimming took 5 bases from V and 5 from J, leaving 18 bases between them. The CDR3 covers 15 residues. Germline assignment: CDR1 SGHTA and CDR2 FQGNSA. The CDR3 DNA follows: TGTGCCAGCAGCCTTCGATCGAGTAGCGCGGAGACCCAGTACTTC. It yields the protein CASSLRSSSAETQYF. Full variable domain (rest looked up from reference TRBV7-2 and TRBJ2-5): GAGVSQSPSNKVTEKGKDVELRCDPISGHTALYWYRQSLGQGLEFLIYFQGNSAPDKSGLPSDRFSAERTGGSVSTLTIQRTQQEDSAVYLCASSLRSSSAETQYFGPGTRLLVL.

This clone was found once. This sequence joins TRBV29-1 and TRBJ2-1; D gene unclear. The germline V and J ends were trimmed by 1 base and 8 bases, with 15 bases remaining between them. This CDR3 is built from 14 residues. Germline V gives CDR1 SQVTM, CDR2 ANQGSEA. CDR3 nucleotides: TGCAGCGTTGAAGCCCCCTCTCTGGGCTATGAGCAGTTCTTC. Its translation is CSVEAPSLGYEQFF.

The chain recombines TRBV9 with TRBJ1-1; 11 bases map to TRBD1. Trimming took 3 bases from V and 6 from J; bases not matched to a gene: 10. Germline lookup yields CDR1 SGDLS and CDR2 YYNGEE. This CDR3 spans 16 amino acids. The CDR3 bases are TGTGCCAGCAGCGGAGGGGACAGGGGGGTATTATCTGAAGCTTTCTTT. Amino acids: CASSGGDRGVLSEAFF. The full variable domain, rest sourced from reference TRBV9 and TRBJ1-1, is DSGVTQTPKHLITATGQRVTLRCSPRSGDLSVYWYQQSLDQGLQFLIQYYNGEERAKGNILERFSAQQFPDLHSELNLSSLELGDSALYFCASSGGDRGVLSEAFFGQGTRLTVV.

This clone appeared a single time. The chain joins TRBV4-1 to TRBJ2-1, with 10 bases identical to TRBD2. This CDR3 is built from 16 residues. Germline CDR1 is MGHRA and CDR2 is YSYEKL. Germline trimming cut 4 bases from V and 4 bases from J; bases unmatched to any gene: 7. CDR3 residues: CASSRPTSGQYNEQFF. As DNA, the CDR3 is TGCGCCAGCAGCCGCCCGACTAGCGGGCAATACAATGAGCAGTTCTTC.

The CDR3 coding sequence is TGTGCCAGTAGTTCACAGGGACTAGCGGGAAACGAGCAGTACTTC. As protein: CASSSQGLAGNEQYF. The gene calls are TRBV19 and TRBJ2-7, with TRBD2 matching 13 bases. The CDR3 is 15 residues long. V trimming: 5 bases; J trimming: 5 bases; junction bases outside the gene matches: 6. Germline loops: CDR1 LNHDA, CDR2 SQIVND (reference sequence).

This rearrangement joins TRBV7-9 to TRBJ1-5; D call uncertain. Germline loops: CDR1 SEHNR, CDR2 FQNEAQ (reference sequence). The CDR3 length is 12 residues. With 1 base removed from V and 6 bases from J, the gap between germline ends came to 4 bases. The CDR3 spells CASSLGVQPQHF. CDR3 nucleotide sequence: TGTGCCAGCAGCTTAGGAGTTCAGCCCCAGCATTTT.

The chain joins TRBV19 to TRBJ2-1; 9 positions agree with TRBD2. The CDR3 spans 17 residues. With 5 bases clipped from V and 0 bases from J, the junction kept 8 bases outside the gene matches. CDR1 LNHDA and CDR2 SQIVND come from the germline V gene (reference sequence). CDR3 sequence (DNA): TGTGCCAGTAGTTCTTCCCTAGCGGGGCGCTCCTACAATGAGCAGTTCTTC. Its translation is CASSSSLAGRSYNEQFF.

The chain recombines TRBV5-1 with TRBJ1-3; perhaps TRBD1 as D (5 bases). The CDR3 is made up of 17 amino acids. Between the trimmed V and J ends, which lost 3 bases and 0 bases, there was a span of 16 bases. The germline V gene encodes CDR1 SGHRS and CDR2 YFSETQ. The CDR3 nucleotides read TGCGCCAGCAGCTCGTTGGCGGGGGTGAGCTCTGGAAACACCATATATTTT. It encodes CASSSLAGVSSGNTIYF.

On this clone: The same CDR3 arises from other DNA sequences in this sample as well. The V call is TRBV3-1 (or the pseudogene TRBV3-2), the J call TRBJ2-1; the match to TRBD2 covers 9 bases. The CDR3 totals 15 residues. Germline V gene sequence: CDR1 LGHDT, CDR2 YNNKEL (reference sequence). With 1 base clipped from V and 4 bases from J, the junction kept 2 bases outside the gene matches. This chain's CDR3 is CASSQGAGGYNEQFF. The CDR3 DNA follows: TGTGCCAGCAGCCAAGGGGCGGGAGGGTACAATGAGCAGTTCTTC.

The V and J genes are TRBV19 and TRBJ2-2; 8 bases map to TRBD2. V was clipped by 7 bases and J by 3 bases; unmatched bases: 10. Germline values: CDR1 LNHDA, CDR2 SQIVND (reference sequence). The CDR3 length is 16 residues. The CDR3 protein is CASTQRDGGDTGELFF. CDR3 DNA sequence: TGTGCCAGTACCCAACGGGACGGGGGGGACACCGGGGAGCTGTTTTTT.

J is TRBJ2-2 and V is TRBV25-1; 9 bases are a match to TRBD1. V dropped 5 bases and J dropped 5; count of bases not matched to a gene: 6. The CDR3 contains 15 residues. Germline CDR1 MGHDK, CDR2 SYGVNS. The CDR3 region is CASSRGQGWTGELFF. The CDR3 coding sequence is TGTGCCAGCAGTCGGGGACAGGGTTGGACCGGGGAGCTGTTTTTT.

The J gene is TRBJ2-5, the V gene TRBV28; 9 nucleotides agree with TRBD1. The CDR3 has 15 residues. CDR1 is MDHEN and CDR2 is SYDVKM in the germline V gene. V gave up 3 bases and J gave up 2 bases; unmatched junction bases: 4. CDR3 sequence (DNA): TGTGCCAGCAGTTTGCTCGGGACAGGGCAAGAGACCCAGTACTTC. Protein product: CASSLLGTGQETQYF. The variable domain in full, completed from reference TRBV28 and TRBJ2-5, reads DVKVTQSSRYLVKRTGEKVFLECVQDMDHENMFWYRQDPGLGLRLIYFSYDVKMKEKGDIPEGYSVSREKKERFSLILESASTNQTSMYLCASSLLGTGQETQYFGPGTRLLVL.

The rearrangement joins TRBV10-3 to TRBJ2-1, with 9 bases matching TRBD1. Germline CDR1 and CDR2: ENHRY and SYGVKD. The CDR3 runs 15 residues. With V trimmed by 6 bases and J by 0 bases, 3 bases remained unmatched. CDR3 in amino acids: CAISKGQGSYNEQFF. CDR3 sequence (DNA): TGTGCCATCAGCAAGGGACAGGGCTCCTACAATGAGCAGTTCTTC.

The sample holds one count of this clone. This chain links TRBV5-4 with TRBJ2-5; 16 bases are a match to TRBD2. Germline V gene sequence: CDR1 SGHNT, CDR2 YYREEE (reference sequence). V trimming: 4 bases; J trimming: 4 bases; junction bases outside the gene matches: 7. This CDR3 contains 17 residues. The CDR3 DNA is TGTGCCAGCAGCCTGGGACTAGCGGGAGGGCTCGGAGAGACCCAGTACTTC. Translating it yields CASSLGLAGGLGETQYF.

This chain connects TRBV19 to TRBJ1-5; D gene ambiguous. V lost 8 bases to trimming and J lost 0 bases, with 11 bases between them. In germline, CDR1 is LNHDA, CDR2 SQIVND (reference sequence). The CDR3 contains 14 residues. The CDR3 sequence is CASGEANSNQPQHF. DNA of the CDR3: TGTGCCAGTGGTGAGGCCAATAGCAATCAGCCCCAGCATTTT.

V gene TRBV9 combines with J gene TRBJ1-1, with D hard to call. This CDR3 contains 15 residues. Germline assignment: CDR1 SGDLS and CDR2 YYNGEE. V lost 0 bases, J lost 1 base, and 10 bases lay in between. The CDR3 is CASSVVKGGNTEAFF. CDR3 coding DNA: TGTGCCAGCAGCGTAGTAAAAGGAGGGAACACTGAAGCTTTCTTT.

V gene TRBV5-5 combines with J gene TRBJ2-5; 8 nucleotides align to TRBD1. The CDR3 is 14 amino acids. Trimming removed 4 bases from V and 1 base from J; junction bases left unmatched: 3. Germline V gene sequence: CDR1 SGHKS, CDR2 YYEKEE (reference sequence). DNA of the CDR3: TGTGCCAGCAGCCGGACAGGGACCCAAGAGACCCAGTACTTC. Amino acids: CASSRTGTQETQYF.

The rearrangement links TRBV6-6 to TRBJ2-3, with D maybe TRBD2 (6 bases). There are 14 residues in the CDR3. In germline, CDR1 is MNHNY, CDR2 SVGAGI (reference sequence). The V end lost 7 bases, the J end lost 6 bases, and 17 bases lay between the germline ends. The chain's CDR3 is CASITGGARDTQYF. DNA of the CDR3: TGTGCCAGCATTACAGGAGGGGCTCGGGATACGCAGTATTTT.

This clone occurred once. The CDR3 sequence is CASSPREGYNSPLHF. As DNA, the CDR3 is TGCGCCAGCAGCCCGAGGGAGGGTTATAATTCACCCCTCCACTTT. V is TRBV5-1 and J is TRBJ1-6; D remains unclear. CDR1 is SGHRS and CDR2 is YFSETQ in the germline V gene. V shed 4 bases and J shed 4 bases, with 12 bases lying between them. The CDR3 is 15 amino acids.

The chain's CDR3 is CASSPRPGQGSYNEQFF. For the CDR3, the DNA is TGTGCCAGCTCACCACGCCCCGGACAGGGGTCCTACAATGAGCAGTTCTTC. This sequence joins TRBV18 and TRBJ2-1; TRBD1 matches 9 bases. There are 17 residues in the CDR3. Trimming cost V 1 base and J 1 base; bases outside gene matches: 5. CDR1 and CDR2 from the germline V gene are KGHSH and LQKENI.

The chain combines TRBV7-9 with TRBJ2-1; D uncertain. This CDR3 is built from 12 residues. V gave up 1 base and J gave up 8 bases, with 6 bases separating them. Germline CDR1 reads SEHNR; CDR2 reads FQNEAQ (reference sequence). The CDR3 sequence is CASSLVFDEQFF. In nucleotides, the CDR3 is TGTGCCAGCAGCTTAGTGTTCGATGAGCAGTTCTTC.

V and J are TRBV18 and TRBJ2-1; tentatively, D is TRBD1 (6 bases). This CDR3 is 15 amino acids long. Germline V CDR1 and CDR2: KGHSH, LQKENI. V lost 0 bases to trimming and J lost 9 bases, with 15 bases between them. The CDR3 DNA reads as TGTGCCAGCTCACCACCGACAGGCCGGACCGGTGAGCAGTTCTTC. Translated, it gives CASSPPTGRTGEQFF.

J is TRBJ2-1 and V is TRBV9, with 9 nucleotides matching TRBD1. V shed 3 bases, J shed 2 bases, and the junction held 30 bases outside the gene matches. Germline assignment: CDR1 SGDLS and CDR2 YYNGEE. The CDR3 has 24 amino acids. The chain's CDR3 is CASSGPSRDRVPMASGFTYNEQFF. In DNA form, the CDR3 reads TGTGCCAGCAGCGGCCCCTCCCGGGACAGGGTGCCTATGGCGAGCGGGTTTACCTACAATGAGCAGTTCTTC.